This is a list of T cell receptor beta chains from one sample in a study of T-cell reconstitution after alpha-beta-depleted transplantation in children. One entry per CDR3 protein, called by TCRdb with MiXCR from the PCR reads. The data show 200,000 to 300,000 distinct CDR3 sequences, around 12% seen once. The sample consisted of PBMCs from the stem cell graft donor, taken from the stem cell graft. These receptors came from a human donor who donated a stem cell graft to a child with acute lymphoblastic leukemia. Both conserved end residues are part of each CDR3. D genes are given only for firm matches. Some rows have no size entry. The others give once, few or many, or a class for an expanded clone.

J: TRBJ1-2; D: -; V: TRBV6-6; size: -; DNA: TGTGCCAGCAACCGAATAGACAGAAGCTACACCTTC; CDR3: CASNRIDRSYTF
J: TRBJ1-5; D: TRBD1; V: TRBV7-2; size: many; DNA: TGTGCCAGCAGCCTAGGGACAGAGCGTTTTCGTTCCCAGCATTTT; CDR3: CASSLGTERFRSQHF
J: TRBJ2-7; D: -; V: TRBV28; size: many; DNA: TGTGCCAGCAGTTTAGGCTTGAGCTCCTACGAGCAGTACTTC; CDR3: CASSLGLSSYEQYF
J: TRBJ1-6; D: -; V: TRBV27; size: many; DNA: TGTGCCAGCAGTTTTCTCACGAGCTCCTATAATTCACCCCTCCACTTT; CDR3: CASSFLTSSYNSPLHF
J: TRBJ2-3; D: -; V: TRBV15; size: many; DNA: TGTGCCACCAGCAGAGATCCGGGAGATACGCAGTATTTT; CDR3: CATSRDPGDTQYF
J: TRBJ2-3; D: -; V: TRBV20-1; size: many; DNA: TGCAGTGCTAGTCGACCACCTAGCACAGATACGCAGTATTTT; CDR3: CSASRPPSTDTQYF
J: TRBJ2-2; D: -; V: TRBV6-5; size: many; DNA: TGTGCCAGCAGTTACAGGAATGGCGGGGAGCTGTTTTTT; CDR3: CASSYRNGGELFF
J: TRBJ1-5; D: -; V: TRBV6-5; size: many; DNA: TGTGCCAGCAGTTACAATGTCATCGGGGGGAAGGATGATCAGCCCCAGCATTTT; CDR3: CASSYNVIGGKDDQPQHF
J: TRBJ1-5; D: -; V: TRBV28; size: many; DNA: TGTGCCACCCTGGTAAAACGGACAACCGATAGCAATCAGCCCCAGCATTTT; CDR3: CATLVKRTTDSNQPQHF
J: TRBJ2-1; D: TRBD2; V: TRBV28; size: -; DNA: TGTGCCAGCAGTCTTCGAGCGGGAGCTAGCGATGAGCAGTTCTTC; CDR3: CASSLRAGASDEQFF
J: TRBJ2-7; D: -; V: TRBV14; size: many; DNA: TGTGCCAGCAGCCACCCTAGGGTTGGCAGATACGAGCAGTACTTC; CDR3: CASSHPRVGRYEQYF
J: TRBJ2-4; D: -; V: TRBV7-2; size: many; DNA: TGTGCCAGCAGCGCAAATCTAGGGGGAGCCAAAAACATTCAGTACTTC; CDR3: CASSANLGGAKNIQYF
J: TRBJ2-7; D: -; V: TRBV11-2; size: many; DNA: TGTGCCAGCAGCTTAGTCTCCCCGGGCACCTACGAGCAGTACTTC; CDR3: CASSLVSPGTYEQYF
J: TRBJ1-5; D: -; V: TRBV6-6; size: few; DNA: TGTGCCAGCATAGGCAGGTGGGACCAGCCCCAGCATTTT; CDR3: CASIGRWDQPQHF
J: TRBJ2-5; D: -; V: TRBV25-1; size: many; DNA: TGTGCCAGCAGTGATAACAGGGTTCAGACCCAGTACTTC; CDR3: CASSDNRVQTQYF
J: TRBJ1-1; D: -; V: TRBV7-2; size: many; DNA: TGTGCCAGCAGCGTTACCTCGTTTGAAGCTTTCTTT; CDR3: CASSVTSFEAFF
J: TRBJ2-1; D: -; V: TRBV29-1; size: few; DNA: TGCAGCGTTGCGGGCTCGGTCTCCTACAATGAGCAGTTCTTC; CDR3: CSVAGSVSYNEQFF
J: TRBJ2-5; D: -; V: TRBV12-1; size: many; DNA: TGTGCCAGCAGCTCAATCAAGCGGGGGGGAACAGAGACCCAGTACTTC; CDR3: CASSSIKRGGTETQYF
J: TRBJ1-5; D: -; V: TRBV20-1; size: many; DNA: TGCAGTGGACTCGAATATAGCAATCAGCCCCAGCATTTT; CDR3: CSGLEYSNQPQHF
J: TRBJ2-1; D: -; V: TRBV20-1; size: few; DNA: TGCAGTGCTAGAGATTACAGGGACACCTACAATGAGCAGTTCTTC; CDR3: CSARDYRDTYNEQFF
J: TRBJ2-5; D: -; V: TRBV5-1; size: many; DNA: TGCGCCAGCAGCCTGCTTGGCAGGGTAGAGACCCAGTACTTC; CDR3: CASSLLGRVETQYF
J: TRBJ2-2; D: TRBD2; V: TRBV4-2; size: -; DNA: TGTGCCAGCAGCCAAGCCGGGGAGGGCACCGGGGAGCTGTTTTTT; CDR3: CASSQAGEGTGELFF
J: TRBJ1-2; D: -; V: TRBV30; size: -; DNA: TGTGCCTGGAGACCGGGGTACGAAGACTATGGCTACACCTTC; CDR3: CAWRPGYEDYGYTF
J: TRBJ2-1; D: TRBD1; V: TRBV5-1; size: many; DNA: TGCGCCAGCAGTTATCAGGGGGTTCCGGATGAGCAGTTCTTC; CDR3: CASSYQGVPDEQFF
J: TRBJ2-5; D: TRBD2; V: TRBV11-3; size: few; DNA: TGTGCCAGCAGCTTAGGAGGGACTAGCGGAGAGACCCAGTACTTC; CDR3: CASSLGGTSGETQYF
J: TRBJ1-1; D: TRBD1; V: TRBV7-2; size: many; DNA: TGTGCCAGCAGCTTATTAACAGGGGTCAAGACTGAAGCTTTCTTT; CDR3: CASSLLTGVKTEAFF
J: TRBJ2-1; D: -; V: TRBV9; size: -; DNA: TGTGCCAGCAGCGTAAATAGCGTTAAGCAGTTCTTC; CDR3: CASSVNSVKQFF
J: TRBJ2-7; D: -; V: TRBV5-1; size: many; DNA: TGCGCCAGCAGCTTGTTTGGGACCGAGCAGTACTTC; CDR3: CASSLFGTEQYF
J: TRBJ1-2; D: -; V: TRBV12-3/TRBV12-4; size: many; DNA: TGTGCCAGCAGTTTAATGGACTCGGCTCTCTATGGCTACACCTTC; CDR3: CASSLMDSALYGYTF
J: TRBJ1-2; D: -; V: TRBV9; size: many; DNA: TGTGCCAGCAGCCTATCAAGGCAGGGCGACTATGGCTACACCTTC; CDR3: CASSLSRQGDYGYTF
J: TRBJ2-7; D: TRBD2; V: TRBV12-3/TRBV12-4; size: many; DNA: TGTGCCAGCAGTTCCAACTTAGCGGGAGGGACTACCTACGAGCAGTACTTC; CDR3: CASSSNLAGGTTYEQYF
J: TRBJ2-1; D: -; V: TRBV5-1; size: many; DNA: TGCGCCAGCAGCGGACTTGTGAATGAGCAGTTCTTC; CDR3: CASSGLVNEQFF
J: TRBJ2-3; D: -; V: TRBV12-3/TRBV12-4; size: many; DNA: TGTGCCGGGTCTCGGGGGCGGCACACAGATACGCAGTATTTT; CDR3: CAGSRGRHTDTQYF
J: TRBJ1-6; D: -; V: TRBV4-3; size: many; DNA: TGCGCCAGCAGCCAAAGGGTAGGGAATTCACCCCTCCACTTT; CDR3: CASSQRVGNSPLHF
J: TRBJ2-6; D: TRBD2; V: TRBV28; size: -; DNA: TGTGCCAGCAGTTTAGCTCGGCGAGCGGGAAGCCGCGAGGGGGCCAACGTCCTGACTTTC; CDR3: CASSLARRAGSREGANVLTF
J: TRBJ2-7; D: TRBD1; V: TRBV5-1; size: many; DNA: TGCGCCAGCAGTCAACAACCGGGACAGGGGGCCGGCGAGCAGTACTTC; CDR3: CASSQQPGQGAGEQYF
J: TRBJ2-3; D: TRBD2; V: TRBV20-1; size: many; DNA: TGCAGTGCGGAACCAACTAGCGCGAGCACAGATACGCAGTATTTT; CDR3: CSAEPTSASTDTQYF
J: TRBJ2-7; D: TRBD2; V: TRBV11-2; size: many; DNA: TGTGCCAGCAGCTTAGTAGGGCTAGCGGCTCACTCCTACGAGCAGTACTTC; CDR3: CASSLVGLAAHSYEQYF
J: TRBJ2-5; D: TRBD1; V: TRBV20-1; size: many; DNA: TGCAGTGCGGCCGGGACAGGGGAACCATCGCTCCAAGAGACCCAGTACTTC; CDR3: CSAAGTGEPSLQETQYF
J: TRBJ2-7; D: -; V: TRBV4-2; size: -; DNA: TGTGCCAGCAGCCAAGAAAACAGTGTAATGGTAGGTTACGAGCAGTACTTC; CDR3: CASSQENSVMVGYEQYF
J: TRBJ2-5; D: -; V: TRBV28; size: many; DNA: TGTGCCAGCAGCCCCAGACAGTTCCAAGAGACCCAGTACTTC; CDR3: CASSPRQFQETQYF
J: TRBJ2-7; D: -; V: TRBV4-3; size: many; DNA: TGCGCCAGCAGCCAAGATAGGGGCATCGGCTACGAGCAGTACTTC; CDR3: CASSQDRGIGYEQYF
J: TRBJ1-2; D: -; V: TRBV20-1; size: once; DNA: TGCAGTGCCGGGGACCATGGCTACACCTTC; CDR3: CSAGDHGYTF
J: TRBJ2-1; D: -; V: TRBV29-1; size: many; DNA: TGCAGCGTTGAGGTGGCCTACAATGAGCAGTTCTTC; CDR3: CSVEVAYNEQFF
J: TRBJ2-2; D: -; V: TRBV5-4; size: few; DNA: TGTGCCAGCAGCTTTGGTGGTCCCGCCGGGGAGCTGTTTTTT; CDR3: CASSFGGPAGELFF
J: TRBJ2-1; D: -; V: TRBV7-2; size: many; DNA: TGTGCCAGCAGCCCGCGTAAAGATGAGCAGTTCTTC; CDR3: CASSPRKDEQFF
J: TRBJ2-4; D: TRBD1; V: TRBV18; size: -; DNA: TGTGCCAGCTCACTTTCCGGGACAGGGTATGACATTCAGTACTTC; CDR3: CASSLSGTGYDIQYF
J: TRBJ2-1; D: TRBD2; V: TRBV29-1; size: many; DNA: TGCAGCGCCACAAGGGGACTAGCGGGAGGTAATGAGCAGTTCTTC; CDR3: CSATRGLAGGNEQFF